The T cell receptor (beta chain) under discussion was sequenced for a study of shared T cell receptors in the human thymus. Looked up from germline, CDR1 is SQVTM and CDR2 is ANQGSEA. The ends were cut back, 3 bases at V and 1 base at J, with 9 bases in the middle. The CDR3 is 13 residues long. Sequencing used immunoSEQ multiplex PCR; TCRdb keeps in-frame clones, though not all of them. The table lists hundreds of thousands of clones, about 89% of them singletons. The sample was also linked to a second study, of human thymus T cells. That publication notes: Donors consisted of healthy Finnish infants (having corrective surgery for congenital heart defects). Corrective cardiac operations yielded the resected thymus tissue. Repertoires from thymus and blood appeared to show biased V and J gene usage.

This TCR derives from a boy in the first two years of life with a congenital heart defect. The sequencing sample was made of thymocytes. The genes are TRBV29-1 and TRBJ2-5, with D possibly being TRBD2 (7 bases). The CDR3 nucleotides read TGCAGCGTTGACGGGGGGCCCCAAGAGACCCAGTACTTC. Translation: CSVDGGPQETQYF.